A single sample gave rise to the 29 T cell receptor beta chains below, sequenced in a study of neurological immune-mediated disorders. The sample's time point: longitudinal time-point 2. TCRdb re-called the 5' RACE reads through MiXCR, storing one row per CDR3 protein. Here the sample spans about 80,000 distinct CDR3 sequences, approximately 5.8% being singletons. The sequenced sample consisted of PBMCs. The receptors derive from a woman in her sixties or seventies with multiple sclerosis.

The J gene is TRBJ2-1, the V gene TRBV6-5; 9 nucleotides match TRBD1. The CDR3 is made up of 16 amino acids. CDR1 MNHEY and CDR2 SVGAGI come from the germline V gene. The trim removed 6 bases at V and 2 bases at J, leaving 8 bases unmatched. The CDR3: CASRRTGTGTYNEQFF. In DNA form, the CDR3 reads TGTGCCAGCAGACGAACCGGGACAGGGACCTACAATGAGCAGTTCTTC.

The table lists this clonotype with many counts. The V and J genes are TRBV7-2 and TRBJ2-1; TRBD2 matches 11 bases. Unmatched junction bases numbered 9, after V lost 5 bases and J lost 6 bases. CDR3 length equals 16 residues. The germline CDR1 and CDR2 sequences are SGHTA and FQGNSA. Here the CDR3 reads CASSPGFGTSGNEQFF. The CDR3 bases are TGTGCCAGCAGCCCCGGGTTTGGGACTAGCGGCAATGAGCAGTTCTTC.

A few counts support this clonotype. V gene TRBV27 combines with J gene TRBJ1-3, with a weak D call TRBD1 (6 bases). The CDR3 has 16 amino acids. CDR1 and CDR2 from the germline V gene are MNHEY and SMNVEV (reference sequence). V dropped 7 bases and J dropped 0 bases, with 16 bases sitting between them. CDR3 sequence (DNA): TGTGCCAGCAAAGGGACATTTAGGTCCTCTGGAAACACCATATATTTT. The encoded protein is CASKGTFRSSGNTIYF.

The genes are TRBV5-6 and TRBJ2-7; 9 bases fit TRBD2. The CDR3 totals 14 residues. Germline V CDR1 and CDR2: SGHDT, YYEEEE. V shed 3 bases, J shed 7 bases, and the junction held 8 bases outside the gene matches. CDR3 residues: CASSSTSGTREQYF. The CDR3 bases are TGTGCCAGCAGCTCGACTAGCGGTACGAGAGAGCAGTACTTC.

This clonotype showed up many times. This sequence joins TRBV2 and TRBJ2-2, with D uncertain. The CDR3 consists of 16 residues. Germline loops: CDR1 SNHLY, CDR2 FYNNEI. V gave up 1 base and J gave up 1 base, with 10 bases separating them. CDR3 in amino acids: CASSEVGVQNTGELFF. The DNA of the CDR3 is TGTGCCAGCAGTGAAGTTGGCGTCCAGAACACCGGGGAGCTGTTTTTT.

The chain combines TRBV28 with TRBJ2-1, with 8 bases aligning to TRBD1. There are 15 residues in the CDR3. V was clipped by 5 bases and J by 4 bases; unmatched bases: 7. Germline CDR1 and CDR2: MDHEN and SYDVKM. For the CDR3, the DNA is TGTGCCAGCAGTCCGCCGGGACAGGTGTACAATGAGCAGTTCTTC. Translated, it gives CASSPPGQVYNEQFF.

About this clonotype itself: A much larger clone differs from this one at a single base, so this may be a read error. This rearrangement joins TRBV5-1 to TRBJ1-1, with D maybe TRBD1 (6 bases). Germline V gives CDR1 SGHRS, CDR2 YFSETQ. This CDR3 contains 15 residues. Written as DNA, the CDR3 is TGCTCCAGCGCCCCTGGGGACACGCTCGGCACTGAAGCTTTCTTT. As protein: CSSAPGDTLGTEAFF.

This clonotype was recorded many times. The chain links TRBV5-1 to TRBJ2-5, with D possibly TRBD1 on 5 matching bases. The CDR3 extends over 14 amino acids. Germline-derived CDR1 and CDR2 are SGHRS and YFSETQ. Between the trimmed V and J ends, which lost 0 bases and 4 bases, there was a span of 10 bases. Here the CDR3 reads CASSLAAGRETQYF. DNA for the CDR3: TGCGCCAGCAGCTTGGCGGCAGGGCGAGAGACCCAGTACTTC.

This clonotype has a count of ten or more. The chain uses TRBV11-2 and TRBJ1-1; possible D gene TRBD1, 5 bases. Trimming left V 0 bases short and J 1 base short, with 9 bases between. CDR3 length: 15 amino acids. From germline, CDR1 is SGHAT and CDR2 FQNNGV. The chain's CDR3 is CASSLDRATNTEAFF. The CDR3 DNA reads TGTGCCAGCAGCTTAGACAGGGCAACGAACACTGAAGCTTTCTTT.

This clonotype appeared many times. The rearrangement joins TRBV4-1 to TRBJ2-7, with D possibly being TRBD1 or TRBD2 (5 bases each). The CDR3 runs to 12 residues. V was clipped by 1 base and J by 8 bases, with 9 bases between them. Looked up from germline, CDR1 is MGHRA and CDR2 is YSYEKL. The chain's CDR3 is CASSQAQGQQYF. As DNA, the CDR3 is TGCGCCAGCAGCCAAGCTCAGGGACAGCAGTACTTC.

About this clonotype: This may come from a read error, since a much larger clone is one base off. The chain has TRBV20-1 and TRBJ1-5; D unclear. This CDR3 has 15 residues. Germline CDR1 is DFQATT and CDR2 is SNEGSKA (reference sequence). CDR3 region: CSARVPFNSNQLQHF. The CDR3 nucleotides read TGCAGTGCTAGGGTCCCCTTCAATAGCAATCAGCTCCAGCATTTT.

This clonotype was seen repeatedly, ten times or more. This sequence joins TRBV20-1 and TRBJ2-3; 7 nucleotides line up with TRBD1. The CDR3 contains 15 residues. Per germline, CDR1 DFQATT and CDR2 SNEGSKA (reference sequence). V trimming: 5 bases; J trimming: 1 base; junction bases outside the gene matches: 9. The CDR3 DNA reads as TGCAGTGCTCCACATCCTGGGACAGGCACAGATACGCAGTATTTT. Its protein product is CSAPHPGTGTDTQYF.

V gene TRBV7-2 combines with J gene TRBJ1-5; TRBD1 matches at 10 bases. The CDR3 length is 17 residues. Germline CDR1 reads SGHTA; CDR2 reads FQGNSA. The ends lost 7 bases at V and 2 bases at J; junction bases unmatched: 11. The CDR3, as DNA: TGTGCCAGCACCCTGGGACAGGGGACCATGGGCAATCAGCCCCAGCATTTT. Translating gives CASTLGQGTMGNQPQHF.

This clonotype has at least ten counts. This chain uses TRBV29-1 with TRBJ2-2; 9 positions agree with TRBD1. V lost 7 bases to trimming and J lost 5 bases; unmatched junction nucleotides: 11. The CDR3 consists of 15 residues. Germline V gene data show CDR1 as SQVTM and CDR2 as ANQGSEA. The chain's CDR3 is CSARRGQGRTGELFF. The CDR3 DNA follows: TGCAGCGCCCGTAGGGGACAGGGACGAACCGGGGAGCTGTTTTTT.

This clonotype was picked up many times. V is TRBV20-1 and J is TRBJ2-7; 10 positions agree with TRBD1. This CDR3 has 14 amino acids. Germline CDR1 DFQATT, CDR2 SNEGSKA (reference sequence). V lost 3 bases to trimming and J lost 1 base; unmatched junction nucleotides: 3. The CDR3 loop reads CSASRDRGSYEQYF. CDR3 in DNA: TGCAGTGCTAGCAGGGACAGGGGATCCTACGAGCAGTACTTC.

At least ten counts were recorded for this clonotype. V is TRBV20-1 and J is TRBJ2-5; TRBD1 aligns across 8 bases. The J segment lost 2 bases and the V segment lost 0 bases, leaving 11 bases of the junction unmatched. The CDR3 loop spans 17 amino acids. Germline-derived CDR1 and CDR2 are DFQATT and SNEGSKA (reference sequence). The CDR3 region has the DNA TGCAGTGCTAGAGATCCCCAGCAGGGGGCAGTACAAGAGACCCAGTACTTC. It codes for CSARDPQQGAVQETQYF.

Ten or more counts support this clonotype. The CDR3 DNA sequence: TGCAGTGCTAGAGCTGGGGACAGGGGTACAGATACGCAGTATTTT. Encoded protein: CSARAGDRGTDTQYF. The V call is TRBV20-1, the J call TRBJ2-3; 10 bases align to TRBD1. Trimming cost V 1 base and J 3 bases; bases outside gene matches: 4. The CDR3 is 15 residues long. The germline gives CDR1 DFQATT, CDR2 SNEGSKA (reference sequence).

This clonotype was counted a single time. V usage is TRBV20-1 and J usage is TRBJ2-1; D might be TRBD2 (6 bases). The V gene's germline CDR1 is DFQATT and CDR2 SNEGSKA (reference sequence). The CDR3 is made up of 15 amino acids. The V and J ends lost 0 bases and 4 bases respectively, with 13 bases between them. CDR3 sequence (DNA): TGCAGTGCTAGAGAGGGTGCGGCGGGGTACAATGAGCAGTTCTTC. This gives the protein CSAREGAAGYNEQFF.

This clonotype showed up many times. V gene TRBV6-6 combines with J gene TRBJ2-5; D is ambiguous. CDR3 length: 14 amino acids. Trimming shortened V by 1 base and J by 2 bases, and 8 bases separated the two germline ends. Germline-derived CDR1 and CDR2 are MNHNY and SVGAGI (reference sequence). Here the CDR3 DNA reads TGTGCCAGCAGTTACTTGGGCAGGCAAGAGACCCAGTACTTC. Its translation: CASSYLGRQETQYF.

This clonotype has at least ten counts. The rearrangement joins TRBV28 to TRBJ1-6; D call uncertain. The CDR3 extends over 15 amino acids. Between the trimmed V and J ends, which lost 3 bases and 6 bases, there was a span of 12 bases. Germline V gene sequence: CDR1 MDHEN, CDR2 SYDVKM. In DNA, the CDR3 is TGTGCCAGCAGTTTGGGTCCCCGGGGTAATTCACCCCTCCACTTT. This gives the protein CASSLGPRGNSPLHF.

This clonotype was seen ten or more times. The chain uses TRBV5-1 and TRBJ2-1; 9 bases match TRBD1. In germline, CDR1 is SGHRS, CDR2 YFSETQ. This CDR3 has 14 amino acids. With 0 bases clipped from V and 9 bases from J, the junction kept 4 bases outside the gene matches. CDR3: CASSLEQGAAEQFF. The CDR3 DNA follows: TGCGCCAGCAGCTTGGAACAGGGGGCGGCTGAGCAGTTCTTC.

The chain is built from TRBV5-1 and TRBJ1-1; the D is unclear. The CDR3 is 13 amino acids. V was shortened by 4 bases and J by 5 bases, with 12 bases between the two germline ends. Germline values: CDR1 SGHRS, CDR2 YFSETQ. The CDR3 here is CASSRGPQTEAFF. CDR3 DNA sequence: TGCGCCAGCAGCAGAGGGCCTCAAACTGAAGCTTTCTTT.

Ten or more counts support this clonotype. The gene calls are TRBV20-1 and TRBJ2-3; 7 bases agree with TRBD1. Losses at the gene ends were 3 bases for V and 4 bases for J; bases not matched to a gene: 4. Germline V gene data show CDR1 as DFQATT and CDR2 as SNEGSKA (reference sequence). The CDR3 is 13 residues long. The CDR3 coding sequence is TGCAGTGCTAGCTGGCAGGGGGCAGATACGCAGTATTTT. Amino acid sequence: CSASWQGADTQYF.

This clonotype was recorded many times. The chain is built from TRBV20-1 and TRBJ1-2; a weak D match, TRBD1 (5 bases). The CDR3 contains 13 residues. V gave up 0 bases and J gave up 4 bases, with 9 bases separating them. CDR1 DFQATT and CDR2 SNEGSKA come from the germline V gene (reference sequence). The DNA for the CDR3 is TGCAGTGCTAGAGATCCTGGGACCTATGGCTACACCTTC. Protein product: CSARDPGTYGYTF.

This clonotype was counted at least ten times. The CDR3 DNA is TGTGCCAGCAGCCAGGGGTACAATGAGCAGTTCTTC. Its protein product is CASSQGYNEQFF. The V gene is TRBV3-1, the J gene TRBJ2-1; the D is unclear. V gave up 3 bases and J gave up 4 bases, with 4 bases separating them. Per the germline V gene, CDR1 is LGHDT and CDR2 is YNNKEL (reference sequence). The CDR3 spans 12 residues.

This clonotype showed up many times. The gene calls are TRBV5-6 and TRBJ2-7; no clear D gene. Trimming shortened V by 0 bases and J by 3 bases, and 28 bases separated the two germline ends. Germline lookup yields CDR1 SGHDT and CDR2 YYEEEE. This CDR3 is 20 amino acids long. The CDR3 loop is CASSLVVPSRVLAAIYEQYF. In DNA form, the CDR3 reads TGTGCCAGCAGCTTGGTCGTCCCGTCGAGAGTGTTGGCAGCAATCTACGAGCAGTACTTC.

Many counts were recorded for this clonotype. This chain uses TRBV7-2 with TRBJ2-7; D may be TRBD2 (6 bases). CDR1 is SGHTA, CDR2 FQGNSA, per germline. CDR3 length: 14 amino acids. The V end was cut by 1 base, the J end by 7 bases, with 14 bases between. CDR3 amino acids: CASSLDLSEGEQYF. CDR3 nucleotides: TGTGCCAGCAGCTTAGACTTGTCGGAGGGTGAGCAGTACTTC.

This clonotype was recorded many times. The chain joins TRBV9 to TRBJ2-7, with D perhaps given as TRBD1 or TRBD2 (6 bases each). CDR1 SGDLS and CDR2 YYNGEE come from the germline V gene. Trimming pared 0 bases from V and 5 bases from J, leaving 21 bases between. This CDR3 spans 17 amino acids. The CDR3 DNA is TGTGCCAGCAGCGTAGAGGGGGGCCTTCCGACTAGGAACGAGCAGTACTTC. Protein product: CASSVEGGLPTRNEQYF.

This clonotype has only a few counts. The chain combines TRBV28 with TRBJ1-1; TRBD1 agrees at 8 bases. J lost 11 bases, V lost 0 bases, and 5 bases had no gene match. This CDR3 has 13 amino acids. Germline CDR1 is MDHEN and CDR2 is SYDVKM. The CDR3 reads CASSLWTGAGAFF. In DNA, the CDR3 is TGTGCCAGCAGTTTATGGACAGGGGCCGGGGCTTTCTTT.